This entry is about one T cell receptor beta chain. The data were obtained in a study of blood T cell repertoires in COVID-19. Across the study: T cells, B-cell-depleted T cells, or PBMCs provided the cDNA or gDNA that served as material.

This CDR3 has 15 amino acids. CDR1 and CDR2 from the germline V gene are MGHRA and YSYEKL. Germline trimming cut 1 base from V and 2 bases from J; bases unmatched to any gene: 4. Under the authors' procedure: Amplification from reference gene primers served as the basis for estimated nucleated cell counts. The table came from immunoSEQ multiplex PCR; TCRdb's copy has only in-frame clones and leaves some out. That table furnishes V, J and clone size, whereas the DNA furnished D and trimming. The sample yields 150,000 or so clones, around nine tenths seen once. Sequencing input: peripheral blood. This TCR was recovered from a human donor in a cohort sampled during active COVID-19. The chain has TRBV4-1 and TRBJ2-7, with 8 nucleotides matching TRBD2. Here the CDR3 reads CASSQARGAAYEQYF. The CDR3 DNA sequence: TGCGCCAGCAGCCAAGCGCGGGGGGCCGCCTACGAGCAGTACTTC.